This is a list of T cell receptor beta chains from one sample in a study of T and B cells in COVID-19 patients. In TCRdb, the multiplex PCR reads were re-called with MiXCR into one record per CDR3 protein. There are about 15,000 distinct CDR3 sequences in the sample; about 31% occur only once, and roughly 1.2% lies in the top ten. The sample comprised blood. These receptor sequences come from a human donor who had recovered from COVID-19. The CDR3 runs from the conserved cysteine through the conserved F or W. A D gene is named only where the DNA matches it firmly. Rows give clone size only sometimes, using once, few, many, or a class for an expanded clone.

>TRBV11-3|-|TRBJ1-1|-
TGTGCCAGCAGCCCACAGGGTGAAGCTTTCTTT
CASSPQGEAFF
>TRBV12-3/TRBV12-4|few|TRBJ1-6|-
TGTGCCAGCACCCCAGGGAGTTCACCCCTCCACTTT
CASTPGSSPLHF
>TRBV29-1|medium-sized|TRBJ2-1|-
TGCAGCGTTGGGGGGGGCCTATACTTCTCCTACAATGAGCAGTTCTTC
CSVGGGLYFSYNEQFF
>TRBV5-6|-|TRBJ1-5|TRBD1
TGTGCCAGCACCCTCCGGACAGGGACGAGCAATCAGCCCCAGCATTTT
CASTLRTGTSNQPQHF
>TRBV5-6|-|TRBJ1-2|-
TGTGCCAGCAGCTTGCCAGGGACGGATGGCTACACCTTC
CASSLPGTDGYTF
>TRBV6-6|few|TRBJ1-2|-
TGTGCCAGCAGTTACCAAGCAGGGCCTAGCGGCCATGGCTACACCTTC
CASSYQAGPSGHGYTF
>TRBV5-4|-|TRBJ2-7|-
TGTGCCAGCAGCTTGTATGGCAGGGTATACGAGCAGTACTTC
CASSLYGRVYEQYF
>TRBV19|medium-sized|TRBJ2-7|TRBD1
TGTGCCTCCACCCGGGACAGGGAGTCCTACGAGCAGTACTTC
CASTRDRESYEQYF
>TRBV5-1|-|TRBJ1-2|-
TGCGCCAGCAGCGTGGAGGGCGAGAACTATGGCTACACCTTC
CASSVEGENYGYTF
>TRBV30|-|TRBJ2-7|-
TGTGCCAGTAGTATAGGCGGGGCAGGAGACTACGAGCAGTACTTC
CASSIGGAGDYEQYF